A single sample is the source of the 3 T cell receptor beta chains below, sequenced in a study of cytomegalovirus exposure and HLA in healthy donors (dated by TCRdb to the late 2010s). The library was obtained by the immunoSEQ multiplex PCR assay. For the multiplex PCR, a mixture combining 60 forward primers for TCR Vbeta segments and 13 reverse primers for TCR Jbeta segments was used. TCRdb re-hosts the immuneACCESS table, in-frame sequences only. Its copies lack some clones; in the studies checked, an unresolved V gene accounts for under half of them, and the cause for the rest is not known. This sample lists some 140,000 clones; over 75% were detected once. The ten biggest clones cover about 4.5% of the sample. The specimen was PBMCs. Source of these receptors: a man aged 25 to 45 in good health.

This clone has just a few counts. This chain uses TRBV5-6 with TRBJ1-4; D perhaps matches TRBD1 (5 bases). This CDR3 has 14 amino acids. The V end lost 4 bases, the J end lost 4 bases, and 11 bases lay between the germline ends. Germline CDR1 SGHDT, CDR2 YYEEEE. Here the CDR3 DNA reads TGTGCCAGCAGCCGTGACAGTTTTAATGAAAAACTGTTTTTT. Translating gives CASSRDSFNEKLFF.

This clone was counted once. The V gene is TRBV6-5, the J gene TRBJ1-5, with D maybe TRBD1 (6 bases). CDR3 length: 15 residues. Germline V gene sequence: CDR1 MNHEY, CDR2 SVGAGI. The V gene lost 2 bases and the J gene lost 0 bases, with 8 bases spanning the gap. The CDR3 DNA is TGTGCCAGCAGTTACGGGGGCCATAGCAATCAGCCCCAGCATTTT. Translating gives CASSYGGHSNQPQHF.

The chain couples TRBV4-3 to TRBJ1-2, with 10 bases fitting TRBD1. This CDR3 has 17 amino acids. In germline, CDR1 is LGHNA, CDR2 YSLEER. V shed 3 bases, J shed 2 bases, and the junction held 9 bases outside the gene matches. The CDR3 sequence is CASSHGLGTGANYGYTF. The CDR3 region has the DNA TGCGCCAGCAGCCATGGGCTGGGGACAGGGGCGAACTATGGCTACACCTTC.